The 5 T cell receptor beta chains below all came from one sample that was sequenced in a study of cytomegalovirus exposure and HLA in healthy donors. The PCR ran on 60 Vbeta and 13 Jbeta primers. Sequencing used immunoSEQ multiplex PCR; TCRdb keeps in-frame clones, though not all of them. The table includes 80,000 to 130,000 clones, around 75% detected once. The specimen was PBMCs. These receptors originate from a woman in her late teens or twenties in good health and CMV-seropositive.

This sequence joins TRBV10-2 and TRBJ2-1; TRBD1 agrees at 7 bases. Unmatched junction bases numbered 6, after V lost 7 bases and J lost 6 bases. There are 13 residues in the CDR3. Germline-derived CDR1 and CDR2 are WSHSY and SAAADI. The CDR3 DNA reads TGCGCCAGCAACCACAGGGGTGCCAATGAGCAGTTCTTC. Amino acids: CASNHRGANEQFF.

The gene calls are TRBV10-2 and TRBJ2-1; 10 nucleotides line up with TRBD2. Germline CDR1 and CDR2: WSHSY and SAAADI. Losses at the gene ends were 6 bases for V and 6 bases for J; bases not matched to a gene: 2. This CDR3 is built from 13 residues. CDR3 in DNA: TGCGCCAGCAGGGGACTAGCGACCAATGAGCAGTTCTTC. Amino acid sequence: CASRGLATNEQFF.

Only a few counts were recorded for this clone. The chain uses TRBV6-6 and TRBJ1-5; no reliable D call. The CDR3 consists of 14 residues. The germline V gene encodes CDR1 MNHNY and CDR2 SVGAGI (reference sequence). V gave up 5 bases and J gave up 5 bases, with 13 bases separating them. The CDR3 region is CASSTQLGDQPQHF. The DNA for the CDR3 is TGTGCCAGCAGTACCCAACTCGGAGATCAGCCCCAGCATTTT.

In this sample, this clone turned up once. V and J are TRBV7-2 and TRBJ2-5; 11 nucleotides match TRBD2. Losses at the gene ends were 5 bases for V and 5 bases for J; bases not matched to a gene: 7. This CDR3 region has 15 residues. Germline CDR1 reads SGHTA; CDR2 reads FQGNSA. CDR3 bases: TGTGCCAGCAGCGTTGGGGCTAGCGGGAGGGAGACCCAGTACTTC. Its translation: CASSVGASGRETQYF.

The genes are TRBV14 and TRBJ2-1; 9 nucleotides agree with TRBD2. Per germline, CDR1 SGHDN and CDR2 FVKESK. The CDR3 sequence is 14 residues long. The V and J ends lost 1 base and 9 bases, in that order; junction bases with no gene match: 4. CDR3 sequence (DNA): TGTGCCAGCAGCCAAGGAACTAGCGGGTCTGAGCAGTTCTTC. It yields the protein CASSQGTSGSEQFF.